This T cell receptor (beta chain) was sequenced for a study of shared clonotypes between healthy human individuals. The V and J ends lost 5 bases and 5 bases, in that order; junction bases with no gene match: 4. The CDR3 is made up of 14 amino acids. Germline lookup yields CDR1 SGHRS and CDR2 YFSETQ. Every subset's genomic DNA went evenly onto several immunoSEQ plates. The repertoire was sequenced with immunoSEQ multiplex PCR; TCRdb's copy has only in-frame clones and lacks some. The table records some 1,100,000 clones, around 78% of them present only once. The sample was memory CD4+ T cells from PBMCs. Noted subset: CD45RA-negative fraction. The V gene is TRBV5-1, the J gene TRBJ2-2; TRBD1 agrees at 9 bases. The origin of this receptor is a man aged 18-30 years in good health. Some clones in this sample may be carry-over from other donors' samples. The CDR3 loop is CASSRTGETGELFF. The CDR3 DNA sequence: TGCGCCAGCAGTAGGACAGGGGAAACCGGGGAGCTGTTTTTT.